This T cell receptor beta chain was captured by sequencing in a study of a mutant IDH1 vaccine in newly diagnosed glioma. Study in general: Investigators started vaccination 4-6 weeks after radiotherapy alone, or with temozolomide cycles. Averaging roughly 40 years of age, treated patients were around 62% male and approximately 40% female.

For this clone: Its antigen is undetermined.

Only in-frame clones appear in the TCRdb table, and some are missing; sequencing was by immunoSEQ multiplex PCR. Here the sample spans approximately 41,000 clones, under 80% being singletons. CDR1 and CDR2 from the germline V gene are ENHRY and SYGVKD. The CDR3 covers 16 residues. After removal of 4 bases from V and 6 bases from J, the junction contained 11 bases not matched to a gene. Time point described: week 23, last vaccination. Doses of 300 ug of mutant IDH1 20-mer peptide were given with topical imiquimod. This TCR derives from a woman in her thirties or forties with glioma. Some clones in this sample may be carry-over from other donors' samples. The chain joins TRBV10-3 to TRBJ1-5; TRBD1 agrees at 8 bases. The input for sequencing was PBMCs, taken from a glioma patient whose treatment included an IDH1 peptide vaccine. The CDR3 nucleotides are TGTGCCATCAGTGGGCAGGGGGCGCATGGGGGTCAGCCCCAGCATTTT. Amino acid sequence: CAISGQGAHGGQPQHF.